The next 32 T cell receptor beta chains were all read from a single sample in a study of cytomegalovirus exposure and HLA in healthy donors. Both 60 Vbeta primers and 13 Jbeta primers went into the PCR. Generated by immunoSEQ multiplex PCR, the TCRdb table keeps only in-frame clones and is missing some. The table records 150,000 to 200,000 clones, 70% to 90% of them present only once. The source material was PBMCs. The receptors derive from a man younger than 35 in good health and CMV-seropositive.

With regard to this clone: Other DNA sequences from this sample encode an identical CDR3 as well. This chain connects TRBV6-5 to TRBJ2-7; D may be TRBD2 (5 bases). Trimming removed 2 bases from V and 2 bases from J, with 7 bases in between. The CDR3 extends over 13 amino acids. Per the germline V gene, CDR1 is MNHEY and CDR2 is SVGAGI. The CDR3 loop reads CASSYAGPYEQYF. The CDR3, as DNA: TGTGCCAGCAGTTACGCGGGTCCCTACGAGCAGTACTTC.

This clone was recorded once. A junction end diverges from the germline sequence, so it may reflect a read error. The chain employs TRBV7-9 and TRBJ1-1; D is unresolved. Germline V CDR1 and CDR2: SEHNR, FQNEAQ (reference sequence). The CDR3 covers 15 residues. The CDR3 here is CSSSLAATMNTEAFF. The CDR3, as DNA: TGTTCCAGCAGCTTAGCCGCGACAATGAACACTGAAGCTTTCTTT.

V and J are TRBV9 and TRBJ2-5, with 16 bases matching TRBD2. The CDR3 spans 19 residues. V trimming: 4 bases; J trimming: 4 bases; junction bases outside the gene matches: 13. Looked up from germline, CDR1 is SGDLS and CDR2 is YYNGEE. CDR3 coding DNA: TGTGCCAGCAGCCTCCGCGGGACTAGCGGGGGGGCCTTAGTAGAGACCCAGTACTTC. Translated, it gives CASSLRGTSGGALVETQYF.

The chain links TRBV14 to TRBJ2-1, with 8 positions matching TRBD1. Germline assignment: CDR1 SGHDN and CDR2 FVKESK. There are 16 residues in the CDR3. The trim removed 5 bases at V and 7 bases at J, leaving 13 bases unmatched. The CDR3 coding sequence is TGTGCCAGCAGCGGAGGACAGGGCTATACGTTGAATGAGCAGTTCTTC. It codes for CASSGGQGYTLNEQFF.

This clone occurred once. J is TRBJ1-2 and V is TRBV6-5; 9 bases are a match to TRBD1. Unmatched junction bases numbered 11, after V lost 5 bases and J lost 7 bases. The CDR3 loop spans 15 amino acids. CDR1 is MNHEY and CDR2 is SVGAGI in the germline V gene. This CDR3 reads CASSPPTGGVSGYTF. Here the CDR3 DNA reads TGTGCCAGCAGTCCGCCAACAGGGGGCGTAAGTGGCTACACCTTC.

This clone was picked up one time. The V call is TRBV4-1, the J call TRBJ1-5; a possible D gene is TRBD1 (6 bases). The ends were cut back, 4 bases at V and 0 bases at J, with 19 bases in the middle. The CDR3 runs 18 residues. Germline values: CDR1 MGHRA, CDR2 YSYEKL. CDR3 protein: CASSRGGLIPLSNQPQHF. The CDR3 region has the DNA TGCGCCAGCAGCCGAGGGGGTCTCATTCCCCTTAGCAATCAGCCCCAGCATTTT.

This clone has a single count. The rearrangement joins TRBV28 to TRBJ1-5, with TRBD1 matching over 7 bases. V lost 5 bases to trimming and J lost 4 bases; unmatched junction nucleotides: 5. The CDR3 covers 14 residues. Germline assignment: CDR1 MDHEN and CDR2 SYDVKM. The CDR3, as DNA: TGTGCCAGCAGTATCGGGACAGCTAATCAGCCCCAGCATTTT. Amino acids: CASSIGTANQPQHF.

This chain links TRBV6-6 with TRBJ1-1; tentatively, D is TRBD1 (6 bases). CDR1 and CDR2 (germline): MNHNY, SVGAGI (reference sequence). V was trimmed by 6 bases and J by 1 base, leaving 12 bases between them. The CDR3 length is 14 residues. The chain's CDR3 is CASSSGHRNTEAFF. DNA of the CDR3: TGTGCCAGCAGCTCGGGACACCGGAACACTGAAGCTTTCTTT.

The chain employs TRBV4-3 and TRBJ1-6; a weak D match, TRBD1 (6 bases). CDR1 and CDR2 from the germline V gene are LGHNA and YSLEER. V was shortened by 0 bases and J by 6 bases, with 12 bases between the two germline ends. The CDR3 covers 16 residues. This chain's CDR3 is CASSQDAGQRNSPLHF. The CDR3 region has the DNA TGCGCCAGCAGCCAAGATGCCGGACAGCGTAATTCACCCCTCCACTTT.

This clone has more than one count but fewer than ten. The junction differs from germline at one of its ends, possibly a read error. The chain employs TRBV30 and TRBJ1-1; 7 bases fit TRBD1. Germline-derived CDR1 and CDR2 are GTSNPN and SVGIG (reference sequence). The CDR3 spans 13 residues. CDR3 loop: CAWRPTGNSEAFF. The DNA for the CDR3 is TGTGCCTGGAGGCCGACAGGGAACTCTGAAGCTTTCTTT.

The chain links TRBV2 to TRBJ2-5; 14 nucleotides match TRBD2. The J call may not be correct, given that the DNA end is closer to TRBJ2-7. This CDR3 is 15 amino acids long. CDR1 is SNHLY, CDR2 FYNNEI, per germline. The CDR3 spells CATEIGTSGGYEQYF. The CDR3 DNA sequence: TGTGCCACCGAAATAGGGACTAGCGGGGGTTACGAGCAGTACTTC.

The chain carries TRBV6-4 and TRBJ1-1, with a possible D match to TRBD1 (6 bases). Deletions cut 5 bases from V and 5 bases from J, with 21 bases between. The V gene's germline CDR1 is MRHNA and CDR2 SNTAGT. The CDR3 has 16 amino acids. The CDR3 sequence is CASSPGGGSPHTEAFF. CDR3 bases: TGTGCCAGCAGTCCCGGGGGGGGCTCACCCCATACTGAAGCTTTCTTT.

For this clone: At one end the junction does not follow the germline gene, possibly because of a read error. The chain has TRBV7-7 and TRBJ2-1, with TRBD2 identical over 13 bases. The CDR3 covers 15 residues. Germline assignment: CDR1 SSHAT and CDR2 FNYEAQ (reference sequence). CDR3 in DNA: TGTGCTAGCAGCTTACTAGCGGGGGGGCCCAATGAGCAGTTCTTC. Encoded protein: CASSLLAGGPNEQFF. Full variable domain (missing parts from reference TRBV7-7 and TRBJ2-1): GAGVSQSPRYKVTKRGQDVTLRCDPISSHATLYWYQQALGQGPEFLTYFNYEAQPDKSGLPSDRFSAERPEGSISTLTIQRTEQRDSAMYRCASSLLAGGPNEQFFGPGTRLTVL.

The genes are TRBV4-3 and TRBJ2-3; 8 bases line up with TRBD2. Germline V gene data show CDR1 as LGHNA and CDR2 as YSLEER. There are 20 residues in the CDR3. J gave up 0 bases and V 3 bases, and 17 bases lay outside the gene matches. This CDR3 reads CASSQGGLGVAGRSTDTQYF. CDR3 coding DNA: TGCGCCAGCAGCCAGGGAGGACTCGGAGTAGCGGGGAGGAGCACAGATACGCAGTATTTT.

The V gene is TRBV6-1, the J gene TRBJ1-5, with D perhaps matching TRBD1 (5 bases). The CDR3 totals 15 residues. Per germline, CDR1 MNHNS and CDR2 SASEGT. The V gene lost 6 bases and the J gene lost 6 bases, with 18 bases spanning the gap. CDR3: CASRGLTEGGQPQHF. The CDR3 bases are TGTGCCAGCAGGGGACTTACGGAGGGAGGTCAGCCCCAGCATTTT.

V usage is TRBV6-1 and J usage is TRBJ1-1, with D possibly matching TRBD1 (5 bases). The CDR3 loop spans 15 amino acids. Per germline, CDR1 MNHNS and CDR2 SASEGT. V gave up 3 bases and J gave up 2 bases, with 13 bases separating them. The CDR3 bases are TGTGCCAGCAGTGATCGGGGGAGGGCCAACACTGAAGCTTTCTTT. Translated: CASSDRGRANTEAFF.

V usage is TRBV10-3 and J usage is TRBJ2-7; TRBD2 agrees at 7 bases. J lost 0 bases, V lost 3 bases, and 11 bases had no gene match. CDR1 is ENHRY and CDR2 is SYGVKD in the germline V gene. This CDR3 has 17 amino acids. CDR3 DNA: TGTGCCATCAGTGATCCAGCGGGGAGATTAACCTCCTACGAGCAGTACTTC. Residues: CAISDPAGRLTSYEQYF.

V and J are TRBV30 and TRBJ2-3, with D perhaps matching TRBD2 (6 bases). CDR1 is GTSNPN and CDR2 is SVGIG in the germline V gene (reference sequence). The CDR3 length is 15 residues. Trimming cost V 4 bases and J 1 base, with 15 bases left between them. CDR3 loop: CAWIAFGGGTDTQYF. Written as DNA, the CDR3 is TGTGCCTGGATAGCTTTCGGGGGAGGCACAGATACGCAGTATTTT.

The count of this clone is one. This chain connects TRBV30 to TRBJ1-5, with unresolved D. This CDR3 spans 15 amino acids. From germline, CDR1 is GTSNPN and CDR2 SVGIG (reference sequence). V dropped 3 bases and J dropped 4 bases, with 16 bases sitting between them. The CDR3 here is CAWSPPPGLNQPQHF. The CDR3 coding sequence is TGTGCCTGGAGCCCCCCCCCGGGTCTGAATCAGCCCCAGCATTTT.

This clone was picked up a small number of times. The gene calls are TRBV7-9 and TRBJ2-2, with D tentatively TRBD2 (6 bases). The CDR3 is 14 residues long. Between the trimmed V and J ends, which lost 4 bases and 7 bases, there was a span of 13 bases. Germline CDR1 and CDR2: SEHNR and FQNEAQ (reference sequence). CDR3 nucleotide sequence: TGTGCCAGCAGCTCCGGAGGGTCCGGCGGGGAGCTGTTTTTT. This encodes CASSSGGSGGELFF.

The chain is built from TRBV5-1 and TRBJ2-7; TRBD2 aligns across 14 bases. This CDR3 has 18 amino acids. The V gene end was trimmed by 0 bases and the J gene end by 5 bases; junction bases not matched to a gene: 10. CDR1 and CDR2 from the germline V gene are SGHRS and YFSETQ. The CDR3: CASSLEGTSGGRIDEQYF. In DNA, the CDR3 is TGCGCCAGCAGCTTGGAGGGGACTAGCGGGGGAAGGATCGACGAGCAGTACTTC.

V gene TRBV15 combines with J gene TRBJ1-1; D remains ambiguous. Per germline, CDR1 LNHNV and CDR2 YYDKDF (reference sequence). The CDR3 spans 15 residues. V lost 0 bases and J 1 base, leaving 9 bases between the germline ends. CDR3 protein: CATSRDLSWNTEAFF. CDR3 DNA: TGTGCCACCAGCAGAGATCTTTCCTGGAACACTGAAGCTTTCTTT. The full variable domain, in which reference TRBV15 and TRBJ1-1 provide the parts outside the CDR3, is DAMVIQNPRYQVTQFGKPVTLSCSQTLNHNVMYWYQQKSSQAPKLLFHYYDKDFNNEADTPDNFQSRRPNTSFCFLDIRSPGLGDTAMYLCATSRDLSWNTEAFFGQGTRLTVV.

The V and J genes are TRBV18 and TRBJ1-4, with D possibly TRBD1 on 6 matching bases. V was clipped by 8 bases and J by 8 bases, with 15 bases between them. Germline CDR1 KGHSH, CDR2 LQKENI. The CDR3 loop spans 13 amino acids. CDR3 DNA sequence: TGTGCCAGCACTACAGGACAGAACGAAAAACTGTTTTTT. Its translation: CASTTGQNEKLFF.

The chain is built from TRBV30 and TRBJ2-2, with a tentative D call TRBD1 (5 bases). CDR1 is GTSNPN and CDR2 is SVGIG in the germline V gene (reference sequence). The length of the CDR3 is 13 residues. CDR3 sequence reads: CAIKQGNTGELFF. CDR3 sequence (DNA): TGTGCTATAAAGCAGGGGAACACCGGGGAGCTGTTTTTT. Full variable domain (rest looked up from reference TRBV30 and TRBJ2-2): SQTIHQWPATLVQPVGSPLSLECTVEGTSNPNLYWYRQAAGRGLQLLFYSVGIGQISSEVPQNLSASRPQDRQFILSSKKLLLSDSGFYLCAIKQGNTGELFFGEGSRLTVL.

V is TRBV7-7 and J is TRBJ2-7, with D possibly being TRBD1 (5 bases). V lost 1 base to trimming and J lost 1 base, with 8 bases between them. This CDR3 is built from 14 residues. The germline CDR1 and CDR2 sequences are SSHAT and FNYEAQ (reference sequence). The CDR3 DNA sequence: TGTGCCAGCAGCTTAGACAGGACATCCTACGAGCAGTACTTC. It encodes CASSLDRTSYEQYF.

The rearrangement uses TRBV11-3 and TRBJ1-2; TRBD1 is a possible D gene (6 bases). V was trimmed by 5 bases and J by 3 bases, leaving 10 bases between them. The CDR3 covers 13 residues. Per germline, CDR1 SGHNT and CDR2 YENEEA. The CDR3 spells CASSNREDYGYTF. The CDR3 DNA is TGTGCCAGCAGCAACAGGGAAGACTATGGCTACACCTTC. Based on the CDR3 plus reference TRBV11-3 and TRBJ1-2, the full variable domain is EAGVVQSPRYKIIEKKQPVAFWCNPISGHNTLYWYLQNLGQGPELLIRYENEEAVDDSQLPKDRFSAERLKGVDSTLKIQPAELGDSAVYLCASSNREDYGYTFGSGTRLTVV.

The chain joins TRBV4-2 to TRBJ1-1, with D maybe TRBD1 (6 bases). Germline assignment: CDR1 LGHNA and CDR2 YNFKEQ. The ends were cut back, 0 bases at V and 1 base at J, with 12 bases in the middle. The CDR3 is made up of 16 amino acids. The CDR3 bases are TGTGCCAGCAGCCAAGAGGGTTTGGGACAGAACACTGAAGCTTTCTTT. Translating gives CASSQEGLGQNTEAFF.

This clone was detected only a few times. The chain is built from TRBV11-1 and TRBJ1-1; 8 bases align to TRBD1. Germline lookup yields CDR1 SGHAT and CDR2 FQDESV (reference sequence). The V and J ends lost 4 bases and 5 bases, in that order; junction bases with no gene match: 6. The CDR3 runs 14 residues. In DNA, the CDR3 is TGTGCCAGCAGCTCCGGACAGGGATGGACTGAAGCTTTCTTT. Amino acid sequence: CASSSGQGWTEAFF.

The V call is TRBV6-1, the J call TRBJ2-3; TRBD2 matches 11 bases. The CDR3 is made up of 14 amino acids. V lost 9 bases and J lost 5; bases outside the gene matches: 7. The germline V gene encodes CDR1 MNHNS and CDR2 SASEGT. DNA for the CDR3: TGTGCCAGTATTAGCGGGGGGGGAGGAGATACGCAGTATTTT. Protein product: CASISGGGGDTQYF.

The CDR3 here is CASSLLNGAYEQYF. The CDR3, as DNA: TGTGCCAGCAGCTTGCTGAACGGAGCCTACGAGCAGTACTTC. The rearrangement uses TRBV4-2 and TRBJ2-7, with no clear D. Germline CDR1 is LGHNA and CDR2 is YNFKEQ. The CDR3 runs to 14 residues. Trimming pared 5 bases from V and 2 bases from J, leaving 13 bases between.

Only one count was recorded for this clone. V is TRBV14 and J is TRBJ1-2; D is ambiguous. V was cut by 2 bases and J by 1 base, with 5 bases left in between. CDR1 SGHDN and CDR2 FVKESK come from the germline V gene. This CDR3 comprises 13 residues. CDR3 residues: CASSQQRNYGYTF. In DNA, the CDR3 is TGTGCCAGCAGCCAACAGCGTAACTATGGCTACACCTTC. The full variable domain, with the rest looked up from reference TRBV14 and TRBJ1-2, is EAGVTQFPSHSVIEKGQTVTLRCDPISGHDNLYWYRRVMGKEIKFLLHFVKESKQDESGMPNNRFLAERTGGTYSTLKVQPAELEDSGVYFCASSQQRNYGYTFGSGTRLTVV.

J is TRBJ2-5 and V is TRBV19; D unclear. Germline V lookup: CDR1 LNHDA, CDR2 SQIVND (reference sequence). CDR3 length: 15 residues. V shed 3 bases and J shed 4 bases, with 15 bases lying between them. In nucleotides, the CDR3 is TGTGCCAGTAGTATCGCCGGTTTGTTTGGAGAGACCCAGTACTTC. Amino acids: CASSIAGLFGETQYF.